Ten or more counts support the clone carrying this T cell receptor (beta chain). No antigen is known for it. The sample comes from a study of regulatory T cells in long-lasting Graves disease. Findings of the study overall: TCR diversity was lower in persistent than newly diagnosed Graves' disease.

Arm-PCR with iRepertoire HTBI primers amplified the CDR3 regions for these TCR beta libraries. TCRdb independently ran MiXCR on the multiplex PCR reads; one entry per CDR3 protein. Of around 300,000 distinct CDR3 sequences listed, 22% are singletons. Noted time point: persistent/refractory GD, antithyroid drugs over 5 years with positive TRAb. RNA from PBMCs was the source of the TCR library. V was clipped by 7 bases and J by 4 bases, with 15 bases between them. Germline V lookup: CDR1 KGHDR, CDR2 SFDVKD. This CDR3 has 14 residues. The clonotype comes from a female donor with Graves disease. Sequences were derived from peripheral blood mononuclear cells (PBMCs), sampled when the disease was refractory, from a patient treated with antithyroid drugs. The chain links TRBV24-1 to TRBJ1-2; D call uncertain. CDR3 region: CATSETDFPYGYTF. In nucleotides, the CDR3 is TGTGCCACCAGCGAAACCGACTTTCCCTATGGCTACACCTTC.